This T cell receptor beta chain stems from a study of T cell clonotyping in hematopoietic cell transplantation listed by TCRdb under 2021. A note on the overall study: A total of more than 130 blood samples were collected in the study from 30 to 45 consecutive transplant recipients and their related donors. Patient recruitment ran from late 2015 to early 2017, and follow-up continued until late 2020 or death. Broad study findings and their caveats: Only a small fraction of recipient repertoires overlapped donor repertoires, with over 95% appearing de novo at the given depth. Broader TCR repertoire diversity after transplant was predicted by Inverse Simpson Index values from donors and from recipients before transplant. The sample size was limited and the cells went unsorted, which meant the CD4 and CD8 repertoire contributions could not be told apart. After transplant, TCR diversity in recipients dropped, and pathologically expanded clonotypes increased progressively from day 30 to day 180.

The immunoSEQ assay, a bias-controlled multiplex PCR with V- and J-specific primers, was used to amplify TCR beta CDR3 regions from genomic DNA. A proprietary barcode and Illumina adapter sequences were added to the CDR3 amplicons in a second PCR step. An Illumina MiSeq instrument was used to sequence the CDR3 libraries. In the paper's pipeline: Export and quality control were handled in immunoSEQ Analyzer 3.0, while downstream analyses relied on R Bioconductor and Immunarch. Only productive rearrangements in the normalized downsampled data set were used to calculate repertoire metrics. Clonotypes larger than 5 templates in the normalized cohort were defined as pathologically expanded. The Inverse Simpson Index served as the measure of repertoire diversity. To capture all clonotypes, the CMV-specificity analyses were run on the non-normalized data set. TCRdb took over this immuneACCESS table, retaining in-frame rearrangements with V and J assigned. Such tables are incomplete; in checked studies, under half of the missing clones stem from an unresolved V gene, and the remainder is unexplained. V, J and clone size reflect that table, while D and trimming were determined from the DNA. The sample table records about 41,000 clones; approximately 95% of these occur just once. The ten biggest clones cover about 0.91% of the sample.

The CDR3 sequence holds 14 residues, the cysteine and phenylalanine included. Only the CDR3 part of the read is kept: 42 bases, read in frame from the first base. CDR1 and CDR2, per the germline V gene, are MNHNS and SASEGT. Trimming at the junction amounts to 10 bases on V and 3 bases on J, and the germline ends lie 18 bases apart. Related transplant donors provided blood samples for TCR beta sequencing. Using Nuclei Lysis Solution, genomic DNA was extracted from unfractionated peripheral blood mononuclear cells that were either fresh or cryopreserved. To note about this clone: This receptor's antigen is unknown. Base qualities were left out, and no much larger clone turns up one base away.

The V and J genes are TRBV6-1 and TRBJ1-1; the D gene is possibly TRBD1, with 6 bases matching. The source is a young man in good health. Some clones in this sample may be carry-over from other donors' samples. What was sequenced was peripheral blood mononuclear cells. The CDR3 amino acid sequence is: CATKQSHRDTEAFF. The DNA sequence is given as TGTGCCACCAAACAAAGCCACAGGGACACTGAAGCTTTCTTT.